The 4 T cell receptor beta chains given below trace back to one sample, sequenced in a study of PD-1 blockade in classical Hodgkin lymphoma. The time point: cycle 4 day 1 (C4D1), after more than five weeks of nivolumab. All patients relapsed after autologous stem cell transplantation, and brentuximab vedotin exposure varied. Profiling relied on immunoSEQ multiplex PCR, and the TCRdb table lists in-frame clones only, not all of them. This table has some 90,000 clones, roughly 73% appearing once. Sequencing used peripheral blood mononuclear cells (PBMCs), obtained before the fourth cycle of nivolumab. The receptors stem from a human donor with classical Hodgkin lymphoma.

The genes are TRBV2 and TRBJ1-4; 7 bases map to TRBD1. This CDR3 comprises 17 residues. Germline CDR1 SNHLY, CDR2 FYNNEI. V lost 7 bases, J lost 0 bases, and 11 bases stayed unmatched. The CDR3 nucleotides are TGTGCCAGCAAGAGAGACAGGGACCGAGCAACTAATGAAAAACTGTTTTTT. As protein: CASKRDRDRATNEKLFF.

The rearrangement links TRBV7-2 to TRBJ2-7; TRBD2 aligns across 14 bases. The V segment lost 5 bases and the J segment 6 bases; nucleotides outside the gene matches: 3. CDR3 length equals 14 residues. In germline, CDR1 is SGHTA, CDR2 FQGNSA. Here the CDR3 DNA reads TGTGCCAGCAGCACGGGACTAGCGGGAGCCGAGCAGTACTTC. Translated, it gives CASSTGLAGAEQYF.

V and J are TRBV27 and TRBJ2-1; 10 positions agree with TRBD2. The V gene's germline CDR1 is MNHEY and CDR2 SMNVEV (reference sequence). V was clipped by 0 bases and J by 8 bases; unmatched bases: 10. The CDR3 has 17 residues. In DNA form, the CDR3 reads TGTGCCAGCAGTTTATCCCCTAAGCGGGGGGGCGGGGATGAGCAGTTCTTC. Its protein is CASSLSPKRGGGDEQFF.

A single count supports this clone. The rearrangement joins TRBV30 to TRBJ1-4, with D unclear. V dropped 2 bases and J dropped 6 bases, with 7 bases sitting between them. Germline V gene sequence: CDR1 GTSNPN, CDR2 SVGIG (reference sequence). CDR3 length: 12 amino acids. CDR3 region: CAWSTTYEKLFF. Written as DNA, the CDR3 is TGTGCCTGGAGTACAACGTATGAAAAACTGTTTTTT.